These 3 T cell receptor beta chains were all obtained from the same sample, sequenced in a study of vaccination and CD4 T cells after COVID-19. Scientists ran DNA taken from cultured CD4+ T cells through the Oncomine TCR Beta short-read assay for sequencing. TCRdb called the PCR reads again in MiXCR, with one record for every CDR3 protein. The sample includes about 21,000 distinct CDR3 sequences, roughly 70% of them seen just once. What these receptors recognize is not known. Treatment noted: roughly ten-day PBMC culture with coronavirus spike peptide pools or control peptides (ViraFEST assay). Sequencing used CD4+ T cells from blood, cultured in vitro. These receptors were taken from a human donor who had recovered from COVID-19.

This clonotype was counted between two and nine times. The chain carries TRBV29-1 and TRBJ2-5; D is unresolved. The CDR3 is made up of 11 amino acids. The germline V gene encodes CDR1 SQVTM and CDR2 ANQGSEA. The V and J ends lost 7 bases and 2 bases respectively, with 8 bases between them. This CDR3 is CSGAGQETQYF. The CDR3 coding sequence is TGCAGCGGTGCCGGTCAAGAGACCCAGTACTTC. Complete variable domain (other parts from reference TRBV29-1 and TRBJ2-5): SAVISQKPSRDICQRGTSLTIQCQVDSQVTMMFWYRQQPGQSLTLIATANQGSEATYESGFVIDKFPISRPNLTFSTLTVSNMSPEDSSIYLCSGAGQETQYFGPGTRLLVL.

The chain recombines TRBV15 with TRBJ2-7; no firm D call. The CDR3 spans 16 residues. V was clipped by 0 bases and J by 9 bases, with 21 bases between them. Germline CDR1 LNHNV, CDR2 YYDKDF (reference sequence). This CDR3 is CATSRDRVSTGVGQYF. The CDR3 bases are TGTGCCACCAGCAGAGATCGAGTCTCCACTGGGGTCGGGCAGTACTTC.

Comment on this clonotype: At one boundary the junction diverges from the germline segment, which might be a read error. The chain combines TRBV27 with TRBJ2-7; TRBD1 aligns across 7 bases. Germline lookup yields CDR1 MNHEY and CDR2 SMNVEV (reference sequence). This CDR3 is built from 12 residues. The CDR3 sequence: CASTGQGVNWLF. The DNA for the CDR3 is TGTGCCAGCACGGGGCAGGGGGTGAATTGGCTTTTC.